One sample yielded the 8 T cell receptor beta chains listed below, sequenced in a study of cytomegalovirus exposure and HLA in healthy donors. PCR primers comprised 60 Vbeta and 13 Jbeta primers. The method was immunoSEQ multiplex PCR; TCRdb's version includes in-frame clones alone and lacks a portion of them. Of more than 150,000 clones listed, about four fifths were seen once; the top ten hold around 6.1%. Sequencing was done on a sample of PBMCs. The receptors stem from a woman aged 25 to 39 in good health and CMV-seropositive.

V is TRBV15 and J is TRBJ2-1; 13 bases align to TRBD2. Germline V CDR1 and CDR2: LNHNV, YYDKDF (reference sequence). There are 16 residues in the CDR3. With V trimmed by 0 bases and J by 8 bases, 4 bases remained unmatched. CDR3: CATSRDGLAGVYEQFF. DNA of the CDR3: TGTGCCACCAGCAGAGATGGACTAGCGGGAGTCTATGAGCAGTTCTTC.

A few counts support this clone. The V and J genes are TRBV7-8 and TRBJ1-1, with 7 bases aligning to TRBD1. Germline loops: CDR1 SGHVS, CDR2 FQNEAQ. The J segment lost 0 bases and the V segment lost 6 bases, leaving 10 bases of the junction unmatched. The CDR3 extends over 16 amino acids. The CDR3 spells CASRNPGQKVNTEAFF. The CDR3, as DNA: TGTGCCAGCAGGAATCCGGGACAGAAGGTGAACACTGAAGCTTTCTTT.

The V and J genes are TRBV27 and TRBJ2-7; 7 bases are a match to TRBD1. Germline V gives CDR1 MNHEY, CDR2 SMNVEV (reference sequence). V lost 4 bases to trimming and J lost 0 bases; unmatched junction nucleotides: 6. This CDR3 region has 15 residues. CDR3 in amino acids: CASSYVAGGSYEQYF. The CDR3 coding sequence is TGTGCCAGCAGTTATGTGGCAGGGGGCTCCTACGAGCAGTACTTC.

The chain recombines TRBV27 with TRBJ1-3; perhaps TRBD1 as D (5 bases). V was trimmed by 5 bases and J by 1 base, leaving 18 bases between them. CDR1 is MNHEY, CDR2 SMNVEV, per germline (reference sequence). This CDR3 spans 17 amino acids. CDR3 nucleotide sequence: TGTGCCAGCAGTCCTAGGGGCAGGATTACGTCTGGAAACACCATATATTTT. It is translated as CASSPRGRITSGNTIYF.

The V call is TRBV7-7, the J call TRBJ2-7, with D perhaps matching TRBD1 (5 bases). CDR1 is SSHAT and CDR2 is FNYEAQ in the germline V gene (reference sequence). CDR3 size: 12 residues. The CDR3 spells CARGQAHYEQYF. The CDR3 DNA follows: TGTGCTAGGGGCCAGGCGCACTACGAGCAGTACTTC.

The J gene is TRBJ2-2, the V gene TRBV4-2, with D maybe TRBD1 (6 bases). The CDR3 extends over 14 amino acids. Deletions cut 6 bases from V and 1 base from J, with 9 bases between. Germline V gives CDR1 LGHNA, CDR2 YNFKEQ. CDR3 sequence (DNA): TGTGCCAGCAGGAAGGGGGAGAACACCGGGGAGCTGTTTTTT. Translated, it gives CASRKGENTGELFF.

The V gene is TRBV7-9, the J gene TRBJ2-7, with 9 bases aligning to TRBD1. The CDR3 runs to 15 residues. The germline CDR1 and CDR2 sequences are SEHNR and FQNEAQ (reference sequence). V gave up 5 bases and J gave up 3 bases; unmatched junction bases: 8. CDR3 nucleotides: TGTGCCAGCAGCCCTAAGACAGGGGGTTTCTACGAGCAGTACTTC. Translation: CASSPKTGGFYEQYF.

The V and J genes are TRBV5-1 and TRBJ2-2; TRBD2 matches 8 bases. The CDR3 runs to 17 residues. Germline CDR1 and CDR2: SGHRS and YFSETQ. After removal of 1 base from V and 7 bases from J, the junction contained 12 bases not matched to a gene. CDR3 in DNA: TGCGCCAGCAGCTTGTCCATATCGGGGGGGCCCGGCGGGGAGCTGTTTTTT. Amino acids: CASSLSISGGPGGELFF. Combining the CDR3 with reference TRBV5-1 and TRBJ2-2 gives the whole variable domain KAGVTQTPRYLIKTRGQQVTLSCSPISGHRSVSWYQQTPGQGLQFLFEYFSETQRNKGNFPGRFSGRQFSNSRSEMNVSTLELGDSALYLCASSLSISGGPGGELFFGEGSRLTVL.